The text below deals with one TCR beta chain. Assay used: immunoSEQ multiplex PCR; TCRdb lists only in-frame clones, some missing. The table has approximately 5,000 clones, about four fifths seen once. This sample was taken from a study of immune evolution from preneoplasia to lung adenocarcinoma. Sequenced material: FFPE adjacent normal lung tissue. The source of this sequence is a donor at least 70 years old with lung adenocarcinoma.

The CDR3: CASSQNSHPRVTEAFF. In DNA form, the CDR3 reads TGCGCCAGCAGCCAAAATTCCCATCCTAGAGTCACTGAAGCTTTCTTT. V and J are TRBV4-3 and TRBJ1-1; D uncertain. Trimming stripped 2 bases from V and 4 bases from J, with 17 bases between. Germline loops: CDR1 LGHNA, CDR2 YSLEER. This CDR3 has 16 residues.